This TCR beta chain emerged from a study of cytomegalovirus exposure and HLA in healthy donors. Use of 60 Vbeta and 13 Jbeta primers characterized the PCR. Clones were read by immunoSEQ multiplex PCR, and TCRdb kept only the in-frame ones, dropping some. The data hold roughly 96,000 clones, with about 70% observed a single time. The receptor comes from a woman in her 70s in good health and CMV-seropositive. Input material: PBMCs.

CDR3 protein: CASSSYQMADTQYF. The CDR3 DNA reads as TGTGCCAGCAGCTCCTACCAAATGGCAGATACGCAGTATTTT. The chain links TRBV5-4 to TRBJ2-3, with D unresolved. Trimming took 3 bases from V and 4 from J, leaving 12 bases between them. The germline V gene encodes CDR1 SGHNT and CDR2 YYREEE (reference sequence). The CDR3 sequence is 14 residues long.